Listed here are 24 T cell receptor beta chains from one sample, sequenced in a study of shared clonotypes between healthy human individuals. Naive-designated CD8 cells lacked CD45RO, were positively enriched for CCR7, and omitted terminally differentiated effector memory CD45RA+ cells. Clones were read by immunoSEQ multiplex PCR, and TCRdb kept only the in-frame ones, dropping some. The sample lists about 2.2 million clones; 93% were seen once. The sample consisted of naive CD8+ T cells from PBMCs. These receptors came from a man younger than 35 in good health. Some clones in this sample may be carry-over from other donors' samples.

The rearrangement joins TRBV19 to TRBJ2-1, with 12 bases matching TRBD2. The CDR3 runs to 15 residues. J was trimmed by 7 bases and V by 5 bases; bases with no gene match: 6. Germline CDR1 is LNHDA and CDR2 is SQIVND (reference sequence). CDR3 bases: TGTGCCAGTAGTGAGACTAGCGGGAGAGGGAATGAGCAGTTCTTC. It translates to CASSETSGRGNEQFF.

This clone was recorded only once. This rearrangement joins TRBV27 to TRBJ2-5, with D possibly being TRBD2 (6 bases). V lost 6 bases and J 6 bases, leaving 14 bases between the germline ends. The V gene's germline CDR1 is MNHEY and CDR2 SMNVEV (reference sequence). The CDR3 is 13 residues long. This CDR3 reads CASSPLEGQTQYF. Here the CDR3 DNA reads TGTGCCAGCAGCCCCCTGGAGGGCCAGACCCAGTACTTC.

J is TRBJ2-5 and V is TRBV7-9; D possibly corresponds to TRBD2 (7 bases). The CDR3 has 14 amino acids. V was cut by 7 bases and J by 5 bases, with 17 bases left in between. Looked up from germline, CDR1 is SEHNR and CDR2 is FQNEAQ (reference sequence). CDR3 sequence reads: CASTLGGARETQYF. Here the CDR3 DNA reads TGTGCCAGCACCCTGGGGGGGGCGCGTGAGACCCAGTACTTC.

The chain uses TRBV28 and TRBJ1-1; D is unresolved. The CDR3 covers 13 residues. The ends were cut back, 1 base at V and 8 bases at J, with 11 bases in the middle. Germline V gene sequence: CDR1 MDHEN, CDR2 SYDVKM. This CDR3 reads CASSLFGSGEAFF. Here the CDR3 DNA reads TGTGCCAGCAGTTTATTCGGGAGCGGCGAAGCTTTCTTT.

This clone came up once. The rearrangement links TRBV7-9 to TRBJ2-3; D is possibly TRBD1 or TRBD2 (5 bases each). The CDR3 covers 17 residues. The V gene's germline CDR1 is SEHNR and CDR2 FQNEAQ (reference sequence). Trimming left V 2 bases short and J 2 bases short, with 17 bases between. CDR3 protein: CASSLPFRDRHTDTQYF. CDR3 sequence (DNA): TGTGCCAGCAGCTTACCTTTCCGGGACCGACACACAGATACGCAGTATTTT.

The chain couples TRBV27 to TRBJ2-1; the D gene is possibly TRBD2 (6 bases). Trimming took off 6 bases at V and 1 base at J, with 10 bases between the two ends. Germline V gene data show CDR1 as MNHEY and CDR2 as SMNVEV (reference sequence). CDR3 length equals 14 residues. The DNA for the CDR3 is TGTGCCAGCAGCGGGGGACGGTCCTACAATGAGCAGTTCTTC. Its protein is CASSGGRSYNEQFF.

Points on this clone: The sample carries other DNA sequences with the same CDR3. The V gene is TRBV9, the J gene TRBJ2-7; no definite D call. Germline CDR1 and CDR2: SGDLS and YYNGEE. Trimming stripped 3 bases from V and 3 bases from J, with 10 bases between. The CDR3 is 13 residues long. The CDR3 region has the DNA TGTGCCAGCAGCGGGGGATTGGACTACGAGCAGTACTTC. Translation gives CASSGGLDYEQYF.

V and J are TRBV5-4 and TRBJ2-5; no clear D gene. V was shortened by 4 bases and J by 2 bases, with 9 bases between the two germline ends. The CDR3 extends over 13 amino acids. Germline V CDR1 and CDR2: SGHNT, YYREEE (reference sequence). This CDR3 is CASSPRQQETQYF. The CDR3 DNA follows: TGTGCCAGCAGCCCGAGACAACAAGAGACCCAGTACTTC. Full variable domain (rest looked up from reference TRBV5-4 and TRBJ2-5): ETGVTQSPTHLIKTRGQQVTLRCSSQSGHNTVSWYQQALGQGPQFIFQYYREEENGRGNFPPRFSGLQFPNYSSELNVNALELDDSALYLCASSPRQQETQYFGPGTRLLVL.

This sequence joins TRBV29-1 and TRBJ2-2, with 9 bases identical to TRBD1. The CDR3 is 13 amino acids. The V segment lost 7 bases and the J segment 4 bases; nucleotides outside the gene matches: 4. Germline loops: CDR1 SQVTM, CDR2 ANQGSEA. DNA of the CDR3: TGCAGCGGGAGGGACAGGGCCACCGGGGAGCTGTTTTTT. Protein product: CSGRDRATGELFF.

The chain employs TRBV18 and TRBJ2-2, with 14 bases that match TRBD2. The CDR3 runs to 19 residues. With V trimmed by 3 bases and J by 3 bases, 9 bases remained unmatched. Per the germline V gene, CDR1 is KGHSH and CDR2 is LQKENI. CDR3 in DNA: TGTGCCAGCTCACCCCCGGGACTAGCGGGAGTGTTGGACACCGGGGAGCTGTTTTTT. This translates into CASSPPGLAGVLDTGELFF. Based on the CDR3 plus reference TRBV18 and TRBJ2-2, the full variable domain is NAGVMQNPRHLVRRRGQEARLRCSPMKGHSHVYWYRQLPEEGLKFMVYLQKENIIDESGMPKERFSAEFPKEGPSILRIQQVVRGDSAAYFCASSPPGLAGVLDTGELFFGEGSRLTVL.

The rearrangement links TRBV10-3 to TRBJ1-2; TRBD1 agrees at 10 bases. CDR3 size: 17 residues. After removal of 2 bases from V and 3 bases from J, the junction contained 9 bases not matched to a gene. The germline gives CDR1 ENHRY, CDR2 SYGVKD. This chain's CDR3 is CAISEPTSTGGYYGYTF. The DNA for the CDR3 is TGTGCCATCAGTGAGCCAACATCGACAGGGGGCTACTATGGCTACACCTTC.

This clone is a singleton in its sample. The CDR3 sequence is CASTTLRQGREQFF. The CDR3 DNA is TGTGCCAGCACCACCCTCCGACAGGGGCGTGAGCAGTTCTTC. The chain couples TRBV27 to TRBJ2-1; TRBD1 aligns across 8 bases. The germline V gene encodes CDR1 MNHEY and CDR2 SMNVEV (reference sequence). The CDR3 has 14 residues. V lost 7 bases and J lost 9; bases outside the gene matches: 11.

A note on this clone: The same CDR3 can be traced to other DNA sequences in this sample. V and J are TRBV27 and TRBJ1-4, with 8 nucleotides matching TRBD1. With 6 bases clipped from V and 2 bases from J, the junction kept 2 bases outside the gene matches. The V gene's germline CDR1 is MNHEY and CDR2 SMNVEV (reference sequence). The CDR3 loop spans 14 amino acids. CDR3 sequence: CASRTGGTNEKLFF. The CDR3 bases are TGTGCCAGCAGAACAGGGGGGACTAATGAAAAACTGTTTTTT.

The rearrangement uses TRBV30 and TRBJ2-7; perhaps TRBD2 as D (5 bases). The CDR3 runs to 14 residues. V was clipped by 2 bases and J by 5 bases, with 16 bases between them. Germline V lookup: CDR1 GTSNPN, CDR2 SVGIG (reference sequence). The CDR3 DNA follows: TGTGCCTGGAGTTTTGACGTCGTGGGAGACGAGCAGTACTTC. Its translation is CAWSFDVVGDEQYF.

CDR3: CASSSYRGRGEQYF. The CDR3 DNA reads TGTGCCAGCAGCTCTTACAGGGGCCGCGGCGAGCAGTACTTC. This chain uses TRBV5-6 with TRBJ2-7, with 7 bases matching TRBD1. V shed 3 bases, J shed 6 bases, and the junction held 9 bases outside the gene matches. The CDR3 runs to 14 residues. CDR1 is SGHDT and CDR2 is YYEEEE in the germline V gene.

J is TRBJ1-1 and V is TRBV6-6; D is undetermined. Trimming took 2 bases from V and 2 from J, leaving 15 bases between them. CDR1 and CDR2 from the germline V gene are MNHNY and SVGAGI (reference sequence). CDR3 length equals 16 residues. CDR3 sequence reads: CASSYLIGRNNTEAFF. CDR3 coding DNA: TGTGCCAGCAGTTACCTCATCGGTCGGAATAACACTGAAGCTTTCTTT.

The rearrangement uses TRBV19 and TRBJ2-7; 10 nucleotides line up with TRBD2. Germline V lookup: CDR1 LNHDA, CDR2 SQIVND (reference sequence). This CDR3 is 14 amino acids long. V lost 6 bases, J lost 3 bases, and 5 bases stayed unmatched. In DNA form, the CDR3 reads TGTGCCAGTAGACATCTAGCGGGAGACTACGAGCAGTACTTC. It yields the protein CASRHLAGDYEQYF.

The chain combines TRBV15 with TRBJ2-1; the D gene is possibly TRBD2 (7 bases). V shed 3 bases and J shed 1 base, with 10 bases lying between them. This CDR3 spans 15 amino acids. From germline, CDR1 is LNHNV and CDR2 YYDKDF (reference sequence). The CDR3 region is CATSSEGGSYNEQFF. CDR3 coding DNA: TGTGCCACCAGCAGCGAGGGGGGGTCCTACAATGAGCAGTTCTTC.

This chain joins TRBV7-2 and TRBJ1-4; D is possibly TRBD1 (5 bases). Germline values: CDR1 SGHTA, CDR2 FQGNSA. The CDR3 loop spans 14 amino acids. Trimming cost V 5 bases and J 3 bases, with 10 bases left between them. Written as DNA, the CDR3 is TGTGCCAGCAGCCGTGTGGGGCCTAATGAAAAACTGTTTTTT. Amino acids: CASSRVGPNEKLFF.

Written as DNA, the CDR3 is TGTGCCAGCAGTGAAAGGGTTAATGGGAAAGCTTTCTTT. Translation: CASSERVNGKAFF. J is TRBJ1-1 and V is TRBV2; no clear D. The CDR3 contains 13 residues. Trimming removed 2 bases at V and 9 bases at J, with 13 bases between. The V gene's germline CDR1 is SNHLY and CDR2 FYNNEI.

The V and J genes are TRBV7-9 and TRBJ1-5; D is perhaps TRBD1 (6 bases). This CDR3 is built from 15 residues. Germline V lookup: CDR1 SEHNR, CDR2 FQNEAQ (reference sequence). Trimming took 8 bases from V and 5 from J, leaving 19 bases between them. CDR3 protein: CASHGDRNLYQPQHF. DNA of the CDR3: TGTGCCAGCCATGGAGACAGGAACCTCTATCAGCCCCAGCATTTT.

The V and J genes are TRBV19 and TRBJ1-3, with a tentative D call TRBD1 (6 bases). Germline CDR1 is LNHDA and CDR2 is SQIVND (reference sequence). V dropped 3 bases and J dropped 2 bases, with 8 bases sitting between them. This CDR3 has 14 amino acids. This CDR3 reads CASSMGAAGNTIYF. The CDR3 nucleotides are TGTGCCAGTAGTATGGGGGCCGCTGGAAACACCATATATTTT.

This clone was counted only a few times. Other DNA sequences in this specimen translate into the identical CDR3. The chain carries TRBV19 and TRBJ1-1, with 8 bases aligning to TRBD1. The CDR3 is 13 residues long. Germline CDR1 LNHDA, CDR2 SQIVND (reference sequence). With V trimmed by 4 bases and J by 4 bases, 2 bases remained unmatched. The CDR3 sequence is CASSTTGGTEAFF. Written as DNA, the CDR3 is TGTGCCAGTAGTACAACAGGGGGCACTGAAGCTTTCTTT. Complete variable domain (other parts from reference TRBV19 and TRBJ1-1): DGGITQSPKYLFRKEGQNVTLSCEQNLNHDAMYWYRQDPGQGLRLIYYSQIVNDFQKGDIAEGYSVSREKKESFPLTVTSAQKNPTAFYLCASSTTGGTEAFFGQGTRLTVV.

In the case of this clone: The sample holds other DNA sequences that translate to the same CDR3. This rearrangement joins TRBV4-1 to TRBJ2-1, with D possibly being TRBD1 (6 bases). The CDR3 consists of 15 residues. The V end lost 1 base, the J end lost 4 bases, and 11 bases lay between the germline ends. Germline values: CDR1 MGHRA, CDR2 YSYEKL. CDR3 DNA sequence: TGCGCCAGCAGCCAAGGGCCGGGACAATACAATGAGCAGTTCTTC. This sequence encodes CASSQGPGQYNEQFF.